The sequence of this TCR beta chain was determined in a study of T cells in Graves' hyperthyroidism and ophthalmopathy (dated by TCRdb to about 2019). General notes on the study: Peripheral blood was collected at initial diagnosis, before any treatment. To identify TCR V-J signatures that set the groups apart, the researchers used a discovery cohort of more than 95 patients, made up of about 44 with Graves' ophthalmopathy and around 58 with stable Graves' hyperthyroidism. An independent validation cohort of around 19 hyperthyroidism patients and 17 patients who later progressed to ophthalmopathy tested prospective prediction of ophthalmopathy. The 90 to 100 discovery patients were randomly split 7:3 into training and test sets. The study also compared thyroid tissue and blood T-cell repertoires from more than five Graves' hyperthyroidism patients. Following sampling, methimazole starting at 30 mg daily was given to hyperthyroidism patients, and high-dose intravenous methylprednisolone was given to ophthalmopathy patients. The paper reports TCR Vbeta CDR3 sequencing of about 140 peripheral blood samples: some 44 ophthalmopathy, approximately 74 hyperthyroidism and about 17 progressor patients. On the study overall, not on this receptor specifically: Most expanded thyroid clonotypes (frequency above 0.001) were also detected in blood, suggesting blood repertoires may reflect thyroid immune responses. In validation, progression to ophthalmopathy was predicted by the model with 70.59% sensitivity and 72% to 85% specificity, a median of about 6 months before onset. No statistical method was used to set the sample size in advance, and investigators knew the group allocation. In cross-validation, a model built on a 13 V-J signature told ophthalmopathy apart from stable hyperthyroidism with approximately 91% sensitivity and about 81% specificity, and in testing the same model reached 80%/75%.

TCR beta CDR3 regions were amplified from RNA transcripts. For the first round of RT-PCR on the TCR CDR3, the HTBI primer set was used together with the Qiagen OneStep RT-PCR kit. A second multiplex PCR round built the libraries, followed by size selection and purification. Sequencing of the libraries was done on an Illumina HiSeq2000 using paired-end 100 bp reads. As for the authors' bioinformatics: Raw data were processed with SOAPnuke, discarding reads with adapters, uncalled bases, mean Phred below 15, or no exact constant-primer or identifier match. COPE v1.2.5 was used to merge the high-quality paired reads, and each unique nucleotide sequence was defined as a clonotype. MiTCR v1.1 was used to align clonotypes to the IMGT TRBV, TRBD and TRBJ reference segments. Only V-J combinations with frequency above 0.0001, covering 99% to 99.2% of repertoires, were analysed. A TCS score was defined as the ratio of F50 (clonal expansion) to E x V (chaos), with BLOSUM62-based TCRdist applied between CDR3 peptides within each V-J. Welch's t-statistics and random forest reduced around 550 V-J features to some 14, which were used in a naive Bayes classifier (R e1071). TCRdb cleaned the public reads at Q25 with fastp, built clones with MiXCR and kept in-frame beta chains. Each entry merges the rows of one CDR3 protein and shows their most common DNA and genes. TCRdb, not the authors, supplied the V and J calls. The sample table lists about 350,000 distinct CDR3 sequences, roughly 14% of them with a count of one. The ten most abundant clones make up approximately 25% of the sample.

The germline ends are 15 bases apart after V is trimmed by 5 bases and J by 4 bases. The CDR3 numbers 13 residues from cysteine through phenylalanine. The only DNA kept is the CDR3, 39 bases in frame from the first base. As encoded in the germline V gene (reference sequence), CDR1 is GTSNPN while CDR2 is SVGIG. Graves' hyperthyroidism was defined as stable when no progression to ophthalmopathy occurred over 18 months of follow-up. Hyperthyroidism patients were aged 18 to 65 years and newly diagnosed, with disease duration of less than 2 months. Any patient with an uncontrolled infection, another autoimmune disease, pregnancy or lactation was excluded. Diagnoses were based on clinical symptoms, serum thyroxine and TRAb, thyroid ultrasound and orbital computed tomography. PBMCs were isolated from about 9.1 ml of fresh peripheral blood by Ficoll-Paque density gradient centrifugation. Trizol reagent was used to extract total RNA, and RNA quality was then checked on an Agilent 2100 Bioanalyzer.

This clonotype has ten or more counts. Its antigen is not yet known. Base qualities are missing; no much larger clone stands one base away. Recombination linked TRBV30 to TRBJ2-7; the D region possibly corresponds to TRBD1 (5 bases align). Sequencing was carried out using blood. This clonotype originated in a woman younger than 45 with Graves' hyperthyroidism. CDR3 protein: CAWSAGQGYEQYF. The nucleotide sequence reads TGTGCCTGGTCCGCCGGACAAGGATACGAGCAGTACTTC.